These 5 T cell receptor beta chains share one sample of origin, sequenced in a study of Ad26.COV2.S vaccination and SARS-CoV-2 variants. Method: immunoSEQ multiplex PCR; TCRdb's copy keeps in-frame clones and lacks some. The sample shows some 300,000 clones, 85% of them seen only once. The treatment: approximately 18 received Ad26.COV2.S at low or high dose, single or two shots; a few received placebo; per-sample allocation not given. Specimen acquisition occurred on day 63 following the initial vaccine or placebo injection. This sample comprised peripheral blood, obtained in a trial of Ad26.COV2.S vaccine versus placebo. These receptors came from a person aged 18-65 years who received the Ad26.COV2.S COVID-19 vaccine or a placebo.

V and J are TRBV1 and TRBJ2-1; the D call TRBD2 from the table was never checked on the DNA. TRBV1 is reported as a pseudogene. The CDR3 length is 16 residues. This CDR3 is CTSSQDSGGSRNEQFF. CDR3 sequence (DNA): TGCACCAGCAGCCAAGACAGCGGGGGATCGAGGAATGAGCAGTTCTTC.

This chain joins TRBV5-8 and TRBJ1-5; 8 nucleotides line up with TRBD1. The length of the CDR3 is 15 residues. V was clipped by 3 bases and J by 2 bases; unmatched bases: 4. The V gene's germline CDR1 is SGHTS and CDR2 YDEGEE. The CDR3 coding sequence is TGTGCCAGCAGCTCAGGGGGCGAGGGCAATCAGCCCCAGCATTTT. It translates to CASSSGGEGNQPQHF.

The chain recombines TRBV13 with TRBJ1-2, with 8 nucleotides matching TRBD1. Germline values: CDR1 PRHDT, CDR2 FYEKMQ (reference sequence). V trimming: 5 bases; J trimming: 4 bases; junction bases outside the gene matches: 6. The CDR3 is made up of 14 amino acids. The CDR3 coding sequence is TGTGCCAGCAGCCCGCGGACAGGGACCTATGGCTACACCTTC. Its translation is CASSPRTGTYGYTF.

The V and J genes are TRBV5-1 and TRBJ1-2; D is uncertain. V lost 0 bases and J 3 bases, leaving 12 bases between the germline ends. The CDR3 covers 15 residues. From germline, CDR1 is SGHRS and CDR2 YFSETQ. CDR3 sequence reads: CASSLAAGEYYGYTF. The CDR3 nucleotides read TGCGCCAGCAGCTTGGCGGCAGGAGAATACTATGGCTACACCTTC.

This clone occurred a few times. The chain carries TRBV13 and TRBJ1-6, with 7 bases aligning to TRBD1. Germline assignment: CDR1 PRHDT and CDR2 FYEKMQ (reference sequence). J was trimmed by 7 bases and V by 5 bases; bases with no gene match: 5. CDR3 size: 14 residues. CDR3 loop: CASSLQGRNSPLHF. For the CDR3, the DNA is TGTGCCAGCAGCCTACAGGGGAGAAATTCACCCCTCCACTTT. Full variable domain (outside the CDR3, taken from reference TRBV13 and TRBJ1-6): AAGVIQSPRHLIKEKRETATLKCYPIPRHDTVYWYQQGPGQDPQFLISFYEKMQSDKGSIPDRFSAQQFSDYHSELNMSSLELGDSALYFCASSLQGRNSPLHFGNGTRLTVT.